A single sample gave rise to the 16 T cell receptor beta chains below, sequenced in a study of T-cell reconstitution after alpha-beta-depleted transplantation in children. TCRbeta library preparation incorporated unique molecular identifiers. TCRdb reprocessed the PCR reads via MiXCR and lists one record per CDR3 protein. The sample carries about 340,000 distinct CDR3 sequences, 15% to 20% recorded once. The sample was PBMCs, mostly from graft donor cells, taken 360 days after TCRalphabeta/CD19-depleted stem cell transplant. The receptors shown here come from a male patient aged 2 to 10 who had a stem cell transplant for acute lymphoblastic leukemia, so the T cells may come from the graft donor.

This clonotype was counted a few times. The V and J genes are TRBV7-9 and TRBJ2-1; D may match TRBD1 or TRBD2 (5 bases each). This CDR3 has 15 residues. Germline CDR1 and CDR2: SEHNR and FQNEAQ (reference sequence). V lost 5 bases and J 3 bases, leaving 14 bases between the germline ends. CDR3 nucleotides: TGTGCCAGCAGCCCAGGGAGTTGGGGCTACAATGAGCAGTTCTTC. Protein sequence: CASSPGSWGYNEQFF.

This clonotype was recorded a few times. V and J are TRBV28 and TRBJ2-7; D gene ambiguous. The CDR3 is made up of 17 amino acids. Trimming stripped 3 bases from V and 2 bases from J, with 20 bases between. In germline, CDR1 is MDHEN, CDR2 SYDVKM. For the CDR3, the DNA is TGTGCCAGCAGTTTGTTAACCGCCTACAGACCCACCTACGAGCAGTACTTC. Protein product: CASSLLTAYRPTYEQYF.

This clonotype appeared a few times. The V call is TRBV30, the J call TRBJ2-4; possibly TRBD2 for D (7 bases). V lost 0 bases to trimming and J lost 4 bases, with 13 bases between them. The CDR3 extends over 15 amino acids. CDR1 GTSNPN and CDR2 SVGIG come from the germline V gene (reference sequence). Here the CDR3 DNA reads TGTGCCTGGAGTGTACAGGGCGGGGGAAAAAACATTCAGTACTTC. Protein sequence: CAWSVQGGGKNIQYF.

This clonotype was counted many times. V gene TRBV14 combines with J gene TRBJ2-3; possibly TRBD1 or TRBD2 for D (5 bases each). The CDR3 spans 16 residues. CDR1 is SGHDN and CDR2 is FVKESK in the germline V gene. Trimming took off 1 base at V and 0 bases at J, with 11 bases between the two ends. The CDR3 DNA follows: TGTGCCAGCAGCCAAGTGAGGGGAGCTAGCACAGATACGCAGTATTTT. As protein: CASSQVRGASTDTQYF.

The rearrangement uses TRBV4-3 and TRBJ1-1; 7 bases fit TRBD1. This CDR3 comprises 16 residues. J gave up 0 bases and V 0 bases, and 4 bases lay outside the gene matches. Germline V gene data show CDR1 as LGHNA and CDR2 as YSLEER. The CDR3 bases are TGCGCCAGCAGCCAAGAGGACAGGCCTATGAACACTGAAGCTTTCTTT. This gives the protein CASSQEDRPMNTEAFF.

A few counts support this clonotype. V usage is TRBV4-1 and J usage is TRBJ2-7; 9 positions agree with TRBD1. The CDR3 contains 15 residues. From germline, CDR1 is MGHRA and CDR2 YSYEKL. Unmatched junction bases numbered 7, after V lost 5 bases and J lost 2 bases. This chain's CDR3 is CASSYGTGPPYEQYF. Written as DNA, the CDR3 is TGCGCCAGCAGCTACGGGACAGGGCCCCCCTACGAGCAGTACTTC.

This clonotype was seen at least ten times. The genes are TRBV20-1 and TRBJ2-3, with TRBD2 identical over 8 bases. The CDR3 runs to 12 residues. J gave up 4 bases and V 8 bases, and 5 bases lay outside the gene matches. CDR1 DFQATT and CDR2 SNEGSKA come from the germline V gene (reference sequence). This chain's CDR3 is CSPSGSADTQYF. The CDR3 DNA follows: TGCAGTCCCAGCGGGAGCGCAGATACGCAGTATTTT.

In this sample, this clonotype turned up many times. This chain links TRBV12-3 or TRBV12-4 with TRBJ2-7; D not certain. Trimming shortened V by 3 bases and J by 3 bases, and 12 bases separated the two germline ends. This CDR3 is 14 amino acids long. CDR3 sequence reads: CASSFKDGYYEQYF. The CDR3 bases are TGTGCCAGCAGTTTTAAGGACGGATACTACGAGCAGTACTTC.

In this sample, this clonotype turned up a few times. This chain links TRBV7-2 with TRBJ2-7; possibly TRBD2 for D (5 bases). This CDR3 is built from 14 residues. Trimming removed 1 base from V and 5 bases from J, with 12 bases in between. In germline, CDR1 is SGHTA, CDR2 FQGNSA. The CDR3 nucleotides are TGTGCCAGCAGCTTAGAAACTAGGGTTAACGAGCAGTACTTC. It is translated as CASSLETRVNEQYF.

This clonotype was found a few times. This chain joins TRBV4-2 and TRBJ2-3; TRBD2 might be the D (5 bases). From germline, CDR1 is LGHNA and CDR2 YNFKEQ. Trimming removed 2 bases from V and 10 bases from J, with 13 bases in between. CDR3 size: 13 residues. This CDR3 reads CASSQSTGLAQYF. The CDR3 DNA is TGTGCCAGCAGCCAATCAACGGGATTGGCGCAGTATTTT.

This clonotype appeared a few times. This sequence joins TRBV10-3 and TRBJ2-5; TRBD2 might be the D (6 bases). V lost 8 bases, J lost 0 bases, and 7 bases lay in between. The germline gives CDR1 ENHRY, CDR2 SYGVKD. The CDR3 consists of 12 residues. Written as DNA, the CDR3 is TGTGCCATCGGGGGGAACCAAGAGACCCAGTACTTC. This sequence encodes CAIGGNQETQYF.

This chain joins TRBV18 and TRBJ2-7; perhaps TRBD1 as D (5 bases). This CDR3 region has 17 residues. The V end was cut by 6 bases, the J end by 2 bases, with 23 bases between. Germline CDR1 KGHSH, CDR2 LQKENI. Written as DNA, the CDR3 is TGTGCCAGCTCTCTAATATGGCCAGGGAAGGGCCCCTACGAGCAGTACTTC. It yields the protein CASSLIWPGKGPYEQYF.

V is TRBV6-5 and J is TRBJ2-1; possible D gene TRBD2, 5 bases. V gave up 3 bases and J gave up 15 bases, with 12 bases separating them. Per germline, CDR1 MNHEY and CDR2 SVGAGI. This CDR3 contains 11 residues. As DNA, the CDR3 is TGTGCCAGCAGTTATGGGAGTTCATTGTTCTTC. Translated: CASSYGSSLFF.

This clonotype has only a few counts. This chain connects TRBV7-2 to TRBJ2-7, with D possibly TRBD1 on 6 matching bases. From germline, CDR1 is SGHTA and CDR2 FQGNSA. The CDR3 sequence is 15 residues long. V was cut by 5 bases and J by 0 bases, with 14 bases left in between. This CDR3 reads CASSPDRYGSYEQYF. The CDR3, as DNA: TGTGCCAGCAGCCCCGACAGGTACGGCTCCTACGAGCAGTACTTC.

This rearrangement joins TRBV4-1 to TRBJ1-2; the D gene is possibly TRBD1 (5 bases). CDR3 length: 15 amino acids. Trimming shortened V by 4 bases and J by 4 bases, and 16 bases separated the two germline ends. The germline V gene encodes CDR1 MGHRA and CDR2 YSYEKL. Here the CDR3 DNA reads TGCGCCAGCAGCCGGGACGGACTCGGGCTCTATGGCTACACCTTC. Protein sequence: CASSRDGLGLYGYTF.

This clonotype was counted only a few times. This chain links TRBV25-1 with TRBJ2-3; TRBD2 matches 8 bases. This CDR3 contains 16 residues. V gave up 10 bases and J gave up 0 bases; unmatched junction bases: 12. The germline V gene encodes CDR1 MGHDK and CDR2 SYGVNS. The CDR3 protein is CANDATSGESTDTQYF. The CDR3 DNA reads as TGTGCCAATGACGCCACTAGCGGCGAGAGCACAGATACGCAGTATTTT.